These 9 T cell receptor beta chains share one sample of origin, sequenced in a study of T cell responses to AZD1222 COVID-19 vaccine. Generated by immunoSEQ multiplex PCR, the TCRdb table keeps only in-frame clones and is missing some. The sample lists more than 55,000 clones, 65% to 80% seen once, with roughly 3.5% in the top ten. Source: peripheral blood, taken 28 days after the second AZD1222 dose. These receptors were taken from an adult who received the AZD1222 COVID-19 vaccine.

The chain carries TRBV23-1 and TRBJ2-5; D remains unclear. TRBV23-1 is known as an ORF, though its function is uncertain. Trimming removed 11 bases at V and 5 bases at J, with 18 bases between. The CDR3 loop spans 13 amino acids. The CDR3 nucleotides read TGCGCCTCCGGGCCCGAATCGACGGAGACCCAGTACTTC. Protein product: CASGPESTETQYF.

This sequence joins TRBV7-8 and TRBJ2-2; D may be TRBD1 (5 bases). Germline lookup yields CDR1 SGHVS and CDR2 FQNEAQ. CDR3 length: 16 residues. Trimming shortened V by 3 bases and J by 3 bases, and 14 bases separated the two germline ends. CDR3 sequence reads: CASSLWARAHTGELFF. CDR3 sequence (DNA): TGTGCCAGCAGCTTGTGGGCCAGGGCTCACACCGGGGAGCTGTTTTTT. The full variable domain, rest sourced from reference TRBV7-8 and TRBJ2-2, is GAGVSQSPRYKVAKRGQDVALRCDPISGHVSLFWYQQALGQGPEFLTYFQNEAQLDKSGLPSDRFFAERPEGSVSTLKIQRTQQEDSAVYLCASSLWARAHTGELFFGEGSRLTVL.

This chain connects TRBV2 to TRBJ2-3; TRBD1 matches 8 bases. J lost 6 bases, V lost 4 bases, and 6 bases had no gene match. The germline gives CDR1 SNHLY, CDR2 FYNNEI. The CDR3 loop spans 14 amino acids. The CDR3 bases are TGTGCCAGCAGTGTTGGGACAGGCAGCGATACGCAGTATTTT. Its protein is CASSVGTGSDTQYF.

The chain joins TRBV21-1 to TRBJ2-1; TRBD1, the table's D call, lacks a check against the DNA. TRBV21-1 is a listed pseudogene. The CDR3 sequence is 18 residues long. The CDR3 coding sequence is TGTGCCAGCAGCAAAATGGGATCTCAGGGAAGCTCCTACAATGAGCAGTTCTTC. The encoded protein is CASSKMGSQGSSYNEQFF.

This clone was observed a handful of times. The chain uses TRBV19 and TRBJ2-7; tentative D call: TRBD1 (6 bases). Germline V lookup: CDR1 LNHDA, CDR2 SQIVND (reference sequence). The germline V and J ends were trimmed by 6 bases and 3 bases, with 12 bases remaining between them. The CDR3 sequence is 13 residues long. CDR3 in DNA: TGTGCCAGTAGCCTCCGGGACAACTACGAGCAGTACTTC. It encodes CASSLRDNYEQYF.

The V call is TRBV7-2, the J call TRBJ1-4; TRBD1 matches 8 bases. CDR3 length: 13 amino acids. With 2 bases clipped from V and 8 bases from J, the junction kept 1 base outside the gene matches. Germline CDR1 and CDR2: SGHTA and FQGNSA. The DNA for the CDR3 is TGTGCCAGCAGCTTATGGACAGGGGAAAAACTGTTTTTT. It is translated as CASSLWTGEKLFF.

The gene calls are TRBV4-1 and TRBJ1-2; the D is unclear. This CDR3 region has 15 residues. Trimming took 0 bases from V and 3 from J, leaving 11 bases between them. The germline V gene has CDR1 MGHRA and CDR2 YSYEKL. The CDR3 DNA sequence: TGCGCCAGCAGCCAAGATCCGGGCCGGGACTATGGCTACACCTTC. Amino acids: CASSQDPGRDYGYTF.

V gene TRBV28 combines with J gene TRBJ1-5, with D perhaps matching TRBD1 (5 bases). Trimming took off 2 bases at V and 2 bases at J, with 19 bases between the two ends. CDR1 is MDHEN and CDR2 is SYDVKM in the germline V gene. The CDR3 has 18 amino acids. CDR3 bases: TGTGCCAGCAGTTTAAAGGGGTACAAGGGAGGGGGCAATCAGCCCCAGCATTTT. Encoded protein: CASSLKGYKGGGNQPQHF.

This sequence joins TRBV7-8 and TRBJ2-2; D is undetermined. Germline V gene sequence: CDR1 SGHVS, CDR2 FQNEAQ. The CDR3 totals 17 residues. Deletions cut 0 bases from V and 3 bases from J, with 14 bases between. The CDR3 DNA sequence: TGTGCCAGCAGCTTAGCTGCATCCCTACGTGACACCGGGGAGCTGTTTTTT. It yields the protein CASSLAASLRDTGELFF.